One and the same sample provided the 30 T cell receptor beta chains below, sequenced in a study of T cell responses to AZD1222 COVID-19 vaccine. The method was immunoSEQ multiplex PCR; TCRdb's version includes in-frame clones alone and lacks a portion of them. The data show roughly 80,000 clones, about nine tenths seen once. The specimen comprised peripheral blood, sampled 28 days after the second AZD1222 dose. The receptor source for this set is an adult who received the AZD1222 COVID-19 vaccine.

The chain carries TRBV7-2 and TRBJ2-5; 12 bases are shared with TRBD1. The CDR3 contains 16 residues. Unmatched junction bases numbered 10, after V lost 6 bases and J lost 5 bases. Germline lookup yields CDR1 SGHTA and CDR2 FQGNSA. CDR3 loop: CASSIPRDRGLETQYF. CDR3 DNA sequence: TGTGCCAGCAGTATCCCCCGGGACAGGGGGCTGGAGACCCAGTACTTC.

The CDR3 sequence: CASSFTVNTEAFF. CDR3 DNA sequence: TGTGCCAGCAGCTTTACAGTGAACACTGAAGCTTTCTTT. The chain combines TRBV5-8 with TRBJ1-1; no clear D. The CDR3 extends over 13 amino acids. From germline, CDR1 is SGHTS and CDR2 YDEGEE. Trimming took off 2 bases at V and 0 bases at J, with 5 bases between the two ends.

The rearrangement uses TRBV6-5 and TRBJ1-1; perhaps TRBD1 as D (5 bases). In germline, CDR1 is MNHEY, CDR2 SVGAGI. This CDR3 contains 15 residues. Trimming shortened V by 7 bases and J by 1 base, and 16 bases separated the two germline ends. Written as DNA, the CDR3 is TGTGCCAGCATAAAAGGCGGGCAGGGGAACACTGAAGCTTTCTTT. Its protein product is CASIKGGQGNTEAFF.

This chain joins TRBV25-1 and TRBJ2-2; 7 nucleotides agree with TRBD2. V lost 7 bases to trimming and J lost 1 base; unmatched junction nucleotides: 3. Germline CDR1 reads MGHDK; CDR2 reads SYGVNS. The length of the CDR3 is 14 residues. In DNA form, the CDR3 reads TGTGCCAGCACCAAGCGGGGGAACACCGGGGAGCTGTTTTTT. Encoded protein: CASTKRGNTGELFF.

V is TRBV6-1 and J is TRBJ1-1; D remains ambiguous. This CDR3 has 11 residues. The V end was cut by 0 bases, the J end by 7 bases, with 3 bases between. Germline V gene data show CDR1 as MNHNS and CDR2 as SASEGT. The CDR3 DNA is TGTGCCAGCAGTGAAGCAGTTGAAGCTTTCTTT. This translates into CASSEAVEAFF.

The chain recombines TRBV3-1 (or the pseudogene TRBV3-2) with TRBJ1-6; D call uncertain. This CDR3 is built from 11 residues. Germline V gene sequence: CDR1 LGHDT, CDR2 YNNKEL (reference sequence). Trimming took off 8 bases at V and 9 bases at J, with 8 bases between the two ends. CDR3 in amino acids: CASGSASPLHF. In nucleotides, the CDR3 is TGTGCCAGCGGGTCTGCTTCACCCCTCCACTTT.

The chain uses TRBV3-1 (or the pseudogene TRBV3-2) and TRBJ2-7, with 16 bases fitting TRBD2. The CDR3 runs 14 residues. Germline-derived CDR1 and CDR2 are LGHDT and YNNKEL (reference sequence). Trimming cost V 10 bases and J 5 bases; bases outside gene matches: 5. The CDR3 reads CATGTSGGAHEQYF. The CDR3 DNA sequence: TGTGCCACTGGGACTAGCGGGGGGGCCCACGAGCAGTACTTC.

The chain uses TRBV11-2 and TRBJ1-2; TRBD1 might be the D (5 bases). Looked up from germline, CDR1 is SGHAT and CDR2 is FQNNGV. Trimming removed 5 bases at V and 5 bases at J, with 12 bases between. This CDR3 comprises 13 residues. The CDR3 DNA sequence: TGTGCCAGCAGCGTGGGGAGGGGTTATGGCTACACCTTC. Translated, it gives CASSVGRGYGYTF.

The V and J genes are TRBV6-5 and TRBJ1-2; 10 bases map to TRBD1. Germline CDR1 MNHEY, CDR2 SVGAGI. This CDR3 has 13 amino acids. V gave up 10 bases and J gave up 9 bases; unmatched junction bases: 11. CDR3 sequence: CATLGGTGERYTF. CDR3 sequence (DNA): TGTGCCACCCTGGGGGGGACAGGGGAACGCTACACCTTC.

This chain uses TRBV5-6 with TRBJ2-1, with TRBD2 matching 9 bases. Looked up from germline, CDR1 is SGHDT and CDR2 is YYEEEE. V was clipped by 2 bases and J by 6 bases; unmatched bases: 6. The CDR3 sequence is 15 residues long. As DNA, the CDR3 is TGTGCCAGCAGCTTCGGCGGGGGGGCTATCAATGAGCAGTTCTTC. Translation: CASSFGGGAINEQFF.

DNA for the CDR3: TGTGCCAGCAGTTCGGGGGACAGAGGTCCCTCCGAGCAGTACTTC. Translating gives CASSSGDRGPSEQYF. This sequence joins TRBV27 and TRBJ2-7, with D possibly TRBD1 on 7 matching bases. Germline CDR1 MNHEY, CDR2 SMNVEV (reference sequence). CDR3 length: 15 residues. The V and J ends lost 4 bases and 6 bases respectively, with 19 bases between them.

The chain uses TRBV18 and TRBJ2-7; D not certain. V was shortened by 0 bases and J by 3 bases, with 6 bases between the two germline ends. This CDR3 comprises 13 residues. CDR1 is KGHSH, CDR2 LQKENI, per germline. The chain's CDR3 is CASSPPDFYEQYF. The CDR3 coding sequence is TGTGCCAGCTCACCACCCGATTTCTACGAGCAGTACTTC. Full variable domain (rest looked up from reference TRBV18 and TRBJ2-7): NAGVMQNPRHLVRRRGQEARLRCSPMKGHSHVYWYRQLPEEGLKFMVYLQKENIIDESGMPKERFSAEFPKEGPSILRIQQVVRGDSAAYFCASSPPDFYEQYFGPGTRLTVT.

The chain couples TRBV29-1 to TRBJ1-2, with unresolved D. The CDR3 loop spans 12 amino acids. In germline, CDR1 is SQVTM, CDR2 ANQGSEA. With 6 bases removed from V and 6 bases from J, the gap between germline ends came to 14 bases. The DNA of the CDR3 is TGCAGCGTCGCGGAGGGTACGCATGGCTACACCTTC. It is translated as CSVAEGTHGYTF.

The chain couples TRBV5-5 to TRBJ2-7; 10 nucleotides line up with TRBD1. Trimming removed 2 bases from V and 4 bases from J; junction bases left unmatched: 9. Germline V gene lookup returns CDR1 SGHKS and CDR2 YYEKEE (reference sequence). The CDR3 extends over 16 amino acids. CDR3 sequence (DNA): TGTGCCAGCAGCTTAGGTTTGGGACAGGGGTTGTACGAGCAGTACTTC. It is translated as CASSLGLGQGLYEQYF.

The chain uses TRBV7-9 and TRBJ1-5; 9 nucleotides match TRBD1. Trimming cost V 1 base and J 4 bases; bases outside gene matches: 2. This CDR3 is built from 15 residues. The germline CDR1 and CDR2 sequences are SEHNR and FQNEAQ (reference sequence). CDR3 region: CASSLVGTGNQPQHF. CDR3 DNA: TGTGCCAGCAGCTTAGTTGGGACAGGGAATCAGCCCCAGCATTTT.

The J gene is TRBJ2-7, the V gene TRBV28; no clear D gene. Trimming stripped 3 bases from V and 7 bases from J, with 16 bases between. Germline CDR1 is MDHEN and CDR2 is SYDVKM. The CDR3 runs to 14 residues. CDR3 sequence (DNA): TGTGCCAGCAGTTTCCCCACTACACTACGGGAGCAGTACTTC. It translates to CASSFPTTLREQYF. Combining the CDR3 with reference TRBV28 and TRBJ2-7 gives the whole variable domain DVKVTQSSRYLVKRTGEKVFLECVQDMDHENMFWYRQDPGLGLRLIYFSYDVKMKEKGDIPEGYSVSREKKERFSLILESASTNQTSMYLCASSFPTTLREQYFGPGTRLTVT.

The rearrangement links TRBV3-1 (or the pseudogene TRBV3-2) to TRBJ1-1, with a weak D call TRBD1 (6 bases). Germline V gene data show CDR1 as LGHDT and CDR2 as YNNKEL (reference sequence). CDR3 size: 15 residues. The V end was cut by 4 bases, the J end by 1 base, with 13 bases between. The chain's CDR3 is CASSPPRTANTEAFF. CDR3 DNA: TGTGCCAGCAGCCCCCCTCGGACAGCGAACACTGAAGCTTTCTTT.

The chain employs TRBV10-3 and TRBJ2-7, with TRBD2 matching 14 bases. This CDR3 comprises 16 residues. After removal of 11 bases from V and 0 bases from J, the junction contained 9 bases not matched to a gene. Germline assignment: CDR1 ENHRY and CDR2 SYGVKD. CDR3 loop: CAFDGLAGGRSYEQYF. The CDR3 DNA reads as TGTGCCTTTGACGGACTAGCGGGGGGCCGCTCCTACGAGCAGTACTTC.

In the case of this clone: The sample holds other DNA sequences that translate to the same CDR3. The CDR3 sequence is CASSLLGVQETQYF. For the CDR3, the DNA is TGCGCCAGCAGCCTCTTGGGGGTTCAAGAGACCCAGTACTTC. V usage is TRBV5-1 and J usage is TRBJ2-5; D may correspond to TRBD1 or TRBD2 (5 bases each). This CDR3 region has 14 residues. V was pared by 4 bases and J by 2 bases, with 12 bases between. Germline loops: CDR1 SGHRS, CDR2 YFSETQ.

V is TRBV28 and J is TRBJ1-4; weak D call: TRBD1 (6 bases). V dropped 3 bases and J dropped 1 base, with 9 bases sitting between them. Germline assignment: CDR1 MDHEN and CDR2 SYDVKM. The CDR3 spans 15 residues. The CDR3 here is CASSLPQGTNEKLFF. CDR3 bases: TGTGCCAGCAGTTTGCCACAGGGAACTAATGAAAAACTGTTTTTT.

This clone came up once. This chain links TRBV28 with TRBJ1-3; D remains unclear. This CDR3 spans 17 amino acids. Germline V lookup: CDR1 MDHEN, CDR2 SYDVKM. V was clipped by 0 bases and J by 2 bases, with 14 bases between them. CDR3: CASSLWGSPRTGNTIYF. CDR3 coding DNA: TGTGCCAGCAGTTTATGGGGCAGCCCCAGGACTGGAAACACCATATATTTT.

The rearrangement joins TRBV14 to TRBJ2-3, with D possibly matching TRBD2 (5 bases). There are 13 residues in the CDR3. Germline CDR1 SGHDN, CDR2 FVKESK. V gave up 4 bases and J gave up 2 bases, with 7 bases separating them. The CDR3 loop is CASSLGATDTQYF. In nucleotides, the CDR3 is TGTGCCAGCAGCCTGGGAGCCACAGATACGCAGTATTTT.

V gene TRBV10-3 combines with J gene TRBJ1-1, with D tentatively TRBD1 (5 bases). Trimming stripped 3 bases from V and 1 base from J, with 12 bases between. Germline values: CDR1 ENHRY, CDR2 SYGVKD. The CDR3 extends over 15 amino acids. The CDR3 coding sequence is TGTGCCATCAGTGAAATCGGGGCAGCGAACACTGAAGCTTTCTTT. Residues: CAISEIGAANTEAFF.

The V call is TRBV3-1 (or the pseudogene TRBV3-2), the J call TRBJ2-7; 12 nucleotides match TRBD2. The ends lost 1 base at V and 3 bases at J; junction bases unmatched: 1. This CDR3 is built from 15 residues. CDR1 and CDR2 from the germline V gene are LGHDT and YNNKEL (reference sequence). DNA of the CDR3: TGTGCCAGCAGCCAAGCTAGCGGGGGGGTCTACGAGCAGTACTTC. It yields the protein CASSQASGGVYEQYF.

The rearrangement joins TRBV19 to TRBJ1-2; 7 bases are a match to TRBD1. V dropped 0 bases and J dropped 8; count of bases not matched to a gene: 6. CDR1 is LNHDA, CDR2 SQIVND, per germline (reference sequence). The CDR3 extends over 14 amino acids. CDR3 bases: TGTGCCAGTAGTATAGAGGGACAGAGACTGGGCTACACCTTC. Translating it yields CASSIEGQRLGYTF.

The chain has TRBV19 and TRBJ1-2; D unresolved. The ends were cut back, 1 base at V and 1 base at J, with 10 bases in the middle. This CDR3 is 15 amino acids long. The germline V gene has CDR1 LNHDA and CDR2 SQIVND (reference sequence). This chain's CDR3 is CASSIVAGDNYGYTF. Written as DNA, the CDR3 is TGTGCCAGTAGTATAGTAGCAGGCGATAACTATGGCTACACCTTC.

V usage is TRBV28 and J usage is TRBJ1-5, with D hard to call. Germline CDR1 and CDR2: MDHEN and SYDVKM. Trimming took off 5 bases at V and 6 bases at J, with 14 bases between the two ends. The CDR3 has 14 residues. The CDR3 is CASSRRAGGQPQHF. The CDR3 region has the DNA TGTGCCAGCAGTCGACGTGCGGGAGGTCAGCCCCAGCATTTT.

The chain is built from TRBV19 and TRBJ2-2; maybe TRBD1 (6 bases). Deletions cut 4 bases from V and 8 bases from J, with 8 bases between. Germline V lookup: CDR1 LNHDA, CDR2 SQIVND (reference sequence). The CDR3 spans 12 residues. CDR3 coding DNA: TGTGCCAGTAGTAGACAGGCAGGGGAGCTGTTTTTT. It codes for CASSRQAGELFF.

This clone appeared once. The DNA for the CDR3 is TGTGCCAGCAGCCCGACAGGGGGCGCTTCCTATGAAAAACTGTTTTTT. Protein: CASSPTGGASYEKLFF. The V and J genes are TRBV28 and TRBJ1-4, with 10 bases aligning to TRBD1. The ends lost 6 bases at V and 6 bases at J; junction bases unmatched: 10. Germline V CDR1 and CDR2: MDHEN, SYDVKM. This CDR3 has 16 amino acids.

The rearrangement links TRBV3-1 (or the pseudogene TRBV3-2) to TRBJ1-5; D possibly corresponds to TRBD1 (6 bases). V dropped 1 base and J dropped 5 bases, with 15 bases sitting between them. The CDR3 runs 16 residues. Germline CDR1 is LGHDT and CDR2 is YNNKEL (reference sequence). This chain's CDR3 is CASSQGGGGGDQPQHF. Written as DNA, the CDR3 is TGTGCCAGCAGCCAAGGAGGGGGTGGAGGAGATCAGCCCCAGCATTTT.